This T cell receptor (beta chain) stems from a study of OX40 agonist ivuxolimab in advanced cancers. Turning to the study itself: The dose of intravenous ivuxolimab that patients received every 2 weeks ranged from 0.01 to 10 mg/kg.

This CDR3 has 17 residues. Germline values: CDR1 MNHEY, CDR2 SMNVEV (reference sequence). Trimming removed 1 base at V and 1 base at J, with 16 bases between. Blood sampling took place at baseline, cycle 4 day 1, and cycle 7 day 1. A single count supports this clone. This table comes from immunoSEQ multiplex PCR, and its TCRdb copy is limited to in-frame clones, with some not included. This table has approximately 89,000 clones, about 88% appearing once. The sequenced sample was CD4+ or CD8+ T cells sorted from blood, obtained in a trial of the OX40 agonist ivuxolimab. The rearrangement joins TRBV27 to TRBJ1-1; a weak D match, TRBD1 (5 bases). The receptor was isolated from an adult with an advanced solid tumor such as melanoma, head and neck, liver or kidney cancer. For the CDR3, the DNA is TGTGCCAGCAGTTTATTAGGGGTTTCGGTATCGAACACTGAAGCTTTCTTT. Translation gives CASSLLGVSVSNTEAFF.